One and the same sample provided the 10 T cell receptor beta chains below, sequenced in a study of control samples from healthy donors and cancer patients. Profiling relied on immunoSEQ multiplex PCR, and the TCRdb table lists in-frame clones only, not all of them. The table records about 160,000 clones, 93% of them present only once. The sample comprised blood. The receptors here all came from a woman between 55 and 75 years old in good health.

The chain uses TRBV27 and TRBJ1-2; the D is unclear. The germline V and J ends were trimmed by 8 bases and 4 bases, with 14 bases remaining between them. There are 13 residues in the CDR3. Germline V CDR1 and CDR2: MNHEY, SMNVEV (reference sequence). CDR3 in DNA: TGTGCCAGCCGCCCGATAACAATCTATGGCTACACCTTC. Amino acids: CASRPITIYGYTF.

CDR3 residues: CASSDNSAGTGEGTGELFF. The CDR3 DNA follows: TGTGCCAGCAGCGACAACTCGGCCGGGACAGGGGAAGGAACCGGGGAGCTGTTTTTT. The chain employs TRBV21-1 and TRBJ2-2; TRBD1, the table's D call, lacks a check against the DNA. TRBV21-1 is classified as a pseudogene. CDR3 length equals 19 residues.

V and J are TRBV6-4 and TRBJ1-4; D is perhaps TRBD1 (6 bases). V was cut by 3 bases and J by 7 bases, with 12 bases left in between. Germline V gene lookup returns CDR1 MRHNA and CDR2 SNTAGT. CDR3 length equals 14 residues. CDR3 amino acids: CASSELQGGEKLFF. In DNA, the CDR3 is TGTGCCAGCAGTGAGTTACAGGGAGGTGAAAAACTGTTTTTT.

The rearrangement links TRBV12-3 or TRBV12-4 to TRBJ1-4; TRBD1 aligns across 8 bases. This CDR3 region has 13 residues. V lost 6 bases and J lost 7; bases outside the gene matches: 4. CDR3 in DNA: TGTGCCAGCAGCCAGGGGGCGGGTGAAAAACTGTTTTTT. Its translation: CASSQGAGEKLFF.

The chain recombines TRBV27 with TRBJ1-2; 10 bases are shared with TRBD1. Per germline, CDR1 MNHEY and CDR2 SMNVEV (reference sequence). The CDR3 runs to 15 residues. With 5 bases clipped from V and 7 bases from J, the junction kept 10 bases outside the gene matches. The CDR3 region has the DNA TGTGCCAGCAGTACCTTTTTGACAGGGGGCCTTGGCTACACCTTC. It encodes CASSTFLTGGLGYTF.

This clone was observed a handful of times. This chain uses TRBV28 with TRBJ2-7, with TRBD2 matching 7 bases. This CDR3 contains 13 residues. Germline V gene data show CDR1 as MDHEN and CDR2 as SYDVKM. Trimming at V came to 6 bases and at J to 2 bases, leaving 4 bases not matched to a gene. CDR3 nucleotides: TGTGCCAGCAGAGAGCGGGGAACCTACGAGCAGTACTTC. It is translated as CASRERGTYEQYF. The full variable domain, its missing parts supplied by reference TRBV28 and TRBJ2-7, is DVKVTQSSRYLVKRTGEKVFLECVQDMDHENMFWYRQDPGLGLRLIYFSYDVKMKEKGDIPEGYSVSREKKERFSLILESASTNQTSMYLCASRERGTYEQYFGPGTRLTVT.

The chain combines TRBV6-5 with TRBJ1-1, with D tentatively TRBD1 (6 bases). Germline values: CDR1 MNHEY, CDR2 SVGAGI. CDR3 size: 14 residues. Trimming shortened V by 6 bases and J by 1 base, and 12 bases separated the two germline ends. The CDR3 nucleotides are TGTGCCAGCAGACGGACAGAATCGAACACTGAAGCTTTCTTT. Residues: CASRRTESNTEAFF.

The rearrangement links TRBV5-1 to TRBJ2-3; 8 positions match TRBD1. The CDR3 is 16 amino acids. The germline CDR1 and CDR2 sequences are SGHRS and YFSETQ. The V and J ends lost 4 bases and 0 bases, in that order; junction bases with no gene match: 7. CDR3 sequence (DNA): TGCGCCAGCAGCGCTTTGTGGGACAGGAGCACAGATACGCAGTATTTT. It is translated as CASSALWDRSTDTQYF.

The chain joins TRBV7-9 to TRBJ2-7; unclear D gene. The CDR3 is 13 amino acids. Trimming left V 3 bases short and J 0 bases short, with 6 bases between. The V gene's germline CDR1 is SEHNR and CDR2 FQNEAQ (reference sequence). The CDR3 sequence: CASSFRGSYEQYF. For the CDR3, the DNA is TGTGCCAGCAGCTTCCGAGGCTCCTACGAGCAGTACTTC.

The chain couples TRBV2 to TRBJ1-5, with D possibly matching TRBD1 (5 bases). V was pared by 2 bases and J by 2 bases, with 10 bases between. Germline V lookup: CDR1 SNHLY, CDR2 FYNNEI. CDR3 size: 15 residues. CDR3 nucleotides: TGTGCCAGCAGTGAAATGGGGCTAGGCAATCAGCCCCAGCATTTT. This translates into CASSEMGLGNQPQHF.